This entry lists 24 T cell receptor beta chains sequenced from one sample in a study of STAT3 mutations in large granular lymphocyte leukemia. Whole-study results and caveats: Every T-cell large granular lymphocyte leukemia patient had at least one immunodominant TCR beta clonotype.

Repertoires were generated with immunoSEQ multiplex PCR, while TCRdb's copy carries only in-frame clones and drops some. In the table there are about 10,000 clones, around nine tenths of which are singletons. No antigen has been identified for these receptors. Input material: peripheral blood mononuclear cells. These receptors came from a man aged 55 to 70 with T-cell large granular lymphocyte leukemia. Some clones in this sample may be carry-over from other donors' samples.

The J gene is TRBJ2-7, the V gene TRBV4-3; 12 bases are a match to TRBD2. Germline CDR1 and CDR2: LGHNA and YSLEER. J lost 0 bases, V lost 1 base, and 10 bases had no gene match. CDR3 length: 19 amino acids. DNA of the CDR3: TGCGCCAGCAGCCAAGGGGGGCTAGCGGGAGGGTCACTCTCCTACGAGCAGTACTTC. This encodes CASSQGGLAGGSLSYEQYF.

The V gene is TRBV6-5, the J gene TRBJ1-1, with D maybe TRBD1 (6 bases). V was clipped by 11 bases and J by 11 bases, with 21 bases between them. The CDR3 spans 12 residues. CDR1 MNHEY and CDR2 SVGAGI come from the germline V gene. The chain's CDR3 is CAPATTGPAAFF. In nucleotides, the CDR3 is TGTGCCCCAGCAACCACAGGGCCCGCGGCTTTCTTT.

V and J are TRBV15 and TRBJ2-2; D remains unclear. Germline CDR1 LNHNV, CDR2 YYDKDF (reference sequence). The V and J ends lost 5 bases and 7 bases respectively, with 8 bases between them. The CDR3 has 12 amino acids. The CDR3 loop reads CATSGPRGELFF. The DNA for the CDR3 is TGTGCCACCAGCGGCCCGCGCGGGGAGCTGTTTTTT.

This clone was counted a single time. The gene calls are TRBV28 and TRBJ1-1; D is unresolved. V was pared by 5 bases and J by 7 bases, with 8 bases between. The germline CDR1 and CDR2 sequences are MDHEN and SYDVKM. The CDR3 is 11 residues long. The CDR3 nucleotides are TGTGCCAGCAGTCCCCCGGGTGAAGCTTTCTTT. Amino acid sequence: CASSPPGEAFF.

J is TRBJ1-5 and V is TRBV15; TRBD1 aligns across 7 bases. CDR3 size: 13 residues. The ends lost 7 bases at V and 2 bases at J; junction bases unmatched: 2. CDR1 is LNHNV, CDR2 YYDKDF, per germline (reference sequence). The CDR3, as DNA: TGTGCCACCACCGACAGGGGCAATCAGCCCCAGCATTTT. Protein: CATTDRGNQPQHF.

The V gene is TRBV19, the J gene TRBJ2-2; 7 bases line up with TRBD2. Germline lookup yields CDR1 LNHDA and CDR2 SQIVND (reference sequence). The CDR3 is 15 residues long. V gave up 5 bases and J gave up 7 bases; unmatched junction bases: 10. CDR3 region: CASSLSAGAVGELFF. CDR3 DNA sequence: TGTGCCAGTAGTCTCTCGGCGGGAGCCGTCGGGGAGCTGTTTTTT.

The rearrangement joins TRBV30 to TRBJ1-1; 9 bases match TRBD1. This CDR3 is built from 13 residues. Germline trimming cut 2 bases from V and 5 bases from J; bases unmatched to any gene: 3. In germline, CDR1 is GTSNPN, CDR2 SVGIG (reference sequence). The CDR3 here is CAWSHRGLTEAFF. For the CDR3, the DNA is TGTGCCTGGAGTCACAGGGGGCTGACTGAAGCTTTCTTT.

The chain couples TRBV7-3 to TRBJ1-2; possibly TRBD1 for D (5 bases). The germline gives CDR1 SGHTA, CDR2 FQGTGA. V lost 5 bases and J lost 4, with 11 bases in between. The length of the CDR3 is 13 residues. This CDR3 reads CASSGGRGYGYTF. The CDR3 DNA is TGTGCCAGCAGCGGTGGTAGGGGCTATGGCTACACCTTC.

The chain joins TRBV7-8 to TRBJ2-7; 8 nucleotides agree with TRBD2. With V trimmed by 5 bases and J by 3 bases, 9 bases remained unmatched. The CDR3 is 15 amino acids. Looked up from germline, CDR1 is SGHVS and CDR2 is FQNEAQ. The CDR3 sequence: CASSAGLGTSYEQYF. In DNA, the CDR3 is TGTGCCAGCAGCGCCGGCTTAGGGACTAGCTACGAGCAGTACTTC.

By share of the sample, this clone is large (0.1 to 1%). The chain recombines TRBV19 with TRBJ2-7; 8 bases map to TRBD1. After removal of 9 bases from V and 4 bases from J, the junction contained 8 bases not matched to a gene. Germline CDR1 and CDR2: LNHDA and SQIVND (reference sequence). The CDR3 is 13 residues long. CDR3 sequence reads: CASADRVGYEQYF. The CDR3, as DNA: TGTGCCAGCGCGGACAGGGTGGGGTACGAGCAGTACTTC.

This clone was picked up one time. The V and J genes are TRBV6-1 and TRBJ2-3; D unclear. The V gene lost 6 bases and the J gene lost 0 bases, with 10 bases spanning the gap. The germline V gene encodes CDR1 MNHNS and CDR2 SASEGT. CDR3 length: 14 residues. CDR3 coding DNA: TGTGCCAGCAGCGCCCTTACTAGCACAGATACGCAGTATTTT. Residues: CASSALTSTDTQYF.

The V and J genes are TRBV5-4 and TRBJ1-2, with D tentatively TRBD1 (6 bases). The germline V and J ends were trimmed by 0 bases and 2 bases, with 11 bases remaining between them. Germline V gene sequence: CDR1 SGHNT, CDR2 YYREEE (reference sequence). This CDR3 is built from 15 residues. CDR3 DNA sequence: TGTGCCAGCAGCTTGGGGAGAGGGGGGAACTATGGCTACACCTTC. Its protein product is CASSLGRGGNYGYTF. The full variable domain, completed using reference TRBV5-4 and TRBJ1-2, is ETGVTQSPTHLIKTRGQQVTLRCSSQSGHNTVSWYQQALGQGPQFIFQYYREEENGRGNFPPRFSGLQFPNYSSELNVNALELDDSALYLCASSLGRGGNYGYTFGSGTRLTVV.

Here the CDR3 DNA reads TGTGCCAGCAGAATAGACAGGGGATCGGCTTTCTTT. Its translation is CASRIDRGSAFF. This rearrangement joins TRBV6-6 to TRBJ1-1; 8 nucleotides match TRBD1. V lost 6 bases to trimming and J lost 11 bases; unmatched junction nucleotides: 8. The CDR3 covers 12 residues. Germline CDR1 MNHNY, CDR2 SVGAGI (reference sequence).

This sequence joins TRBV28 and TRBJ1-5; D not resolved. Germline V gene data show CDR1 as MDHEN and CDR2 as SYDVKM. The CDR3 has 13 amino acids. Trimming shortened V by 3 bases and J by 6 bases, and 9 bases separated the two germline ends. The CDR3, as DNA: TGTGCCAGCAGTTTGGCCGGAGCTCAGCCCCAGCATTTT. This gives the protein CASSLAGAQPQHF.

The chain is built from TRBV7-2 and TRBJ2-7; D remains unclear. CDR3 size: 13 residues. The germline gives CDR1 SGHTA, CDR2 FQGNSA. The V end was cut by 5 bases, the J end by 2 bases, with 10 bases between. The CDR3 here is CASSPRRAYEQYF. Written as DNA, the CDR3 is TGTGCCAGCAGCCCCCGTCGTGCCTACGAGCAGTACTTC.

This clone was found once. The V gene is TRBV6-1, the J gene TRBJ1-6, with D maybe TRBD1 (5 bases). The germline V gene has CDR1 MNHNS and CDR2 SASEGT. This CDR3 has 14 amino acids. Trimming took off 6 bases at V and 6 bases at J, with 12 bases between the two ends. Here the CDR3 DNA reads TGTGCCAGCAGGATGGGGCAGGCTAATTCACCCCTCCACTTT. It specifies CASRMGQANSPLHF.

V usage is TRBV30 and J usage is TRBJ1-5; D not certain. With 0 bases removed from V and 6 bases from J, the gap between germline ends came to 12 bases. Germline-derived CDR1 and CDR2 are GTSNPN and SVGIG (reference sequence). The CDR3 contains 14 residues. The CDR3 protein is CAWSVGGLGQPQHF. DNA for the CDR3: TGTGCCTGGAGTGTAGGAGGCCTCGGTCAGCCCCAGCATTTT.

This chain links TRBV14 with TRBJ2-2; D gene ambiguous. Between the trimmed V and J ends, which lost 3 bases and 5 bases, there was a span of 13 bases. The germline V gene encodes CDR1 SGHDN and CDR2 FVKESK. The CDR3 is 15 residues long. CDR3 amino acids: CASSHRPKRTGELFF. The CDR3 nucleotides are TGTGCCAGCAGCCACAGGCCAAAAAGGACCGGGGAGCTGTTTTTT.

This sequence joins TRBV27 and TRBJ2-3; no definite D call. Trimming removed 3 bases at V and 1 base at J, with 14 bases between. The CDR3 spans 16 residues. Germline CDR1 is MNHEY and CDR2 is SMNVEV (reference sequence). DNA of the CDR3: TGTGCCAGCAGTTTTCTTACAATCGGAGGCACAGATACGCAGTATTTT. Protein product: CASSFLTIGGTDTQYF.

The V and J genes are TRBV18 and TRBJ2-5; TRBD2 matches at 11 bases. The CDR3 is made up of 18 amino acids. Germline-derived CDR1 and CDR2 are KGHSH and LQKENI. J gave up 5 bases and V 6 bases, and 17 bases lay outside the gene matches. The CDR3 bases are TGTGCCAGCTCCCAAACCGGGACTAGCGGCAATAGGTGGGAGACCCAGTACTTC. This encodes CASSQTGTSGNRWETQYF. Drawing the rest from reference TRBV18 and TRBJ2-5, the complete variable domain is NAGVMQNPRHLVRRRGQEARLRCSPMKGHSHVYWYRQLPEEGLKFMVYLQKENIIDESGMPKERFSAEFPKEGPSILRIQQVVRGDSAAYFCASSQTGTSGNRWETQYFGPGTRLLVL.

The CDR3 DNA is TGTGCCAGCAGCGTACAGGGGACAGGGATCCAAGAGACCCAGTACTTC. It specifies CASSVQGTGIQETQYF. This chain uses TRBV7-2 with TRBJ2-5, with 9 bases identical to TRBD1. This CDR3 spans 16 amino acids. Looked up from germline, CDR1 is SGHTA and CDR2 is FQGNSA. Germline trimming cut 5 bases from V and 1 base from J; bases unmatched to any gene: 8.

The chain couples TRBV29-1 to TRBJ1-1; D perhaps matches TRBD1 (6 bases). Looked up from germline, CDR1 is SQVTM and CDR2 is ANQGSEA. This CDR3 has 13 residues. V was shortened by 8 bases and J by 5 bases, with 18 bases between the two germline ends. The CDR3 bases are TGCAGCATTTCGGGGGGGGCAGTTACTGAAGCTTTCTTT. Residues: CSISGGAVTEAFF.

The rearrangement links TRBV4-1 to TRBJ1-5; TRBD1 might be the D (6 bases). The CDR3 length is 16 residues. V lost 4 bases, J lost 5 bases, and 18 bases lay in between. CDR1 and CDR2 (germline): MGHRA, YSYEKL. The CDR3 is CASSPEEGGPYQPQHF. The CDR3 nucleotides read TGCGCCAGCAGCCCAGAGGAGGGGGGGCCATATCAGCCCCAGCATTTT.

The rearrangement links TRBV5-1 to TRBJ2-3; D is unresolved. The V end lost 0 bases, the J end lost 6 bases, and 14 bases lay between the germline ends. The CDR3 runs to 15 residues. From germline, CDR1 is SGHRS and CDR2 YFSETQ. Written as DNA, the CDR3 is TGCGCCAGCAGCTTGGAGGGCAGGTCTCTGGATACGCAGTATTTT. It encodes CASSLEGRSLDTQYF. The entire variable domain, with the rest obtained from reference TRBV5-1 and TRBJ2-3, is as follows: KAGVTQTPRYLIKTRGQQVTLSCSPISGHRSVSWYQQTPGQGLQFLFEYFSETQRNKGNFPGRFSGRQFSNSRSEMNVSTLELGDSALYLCASSLEGRSLDTQYFGPGTRLTVL.